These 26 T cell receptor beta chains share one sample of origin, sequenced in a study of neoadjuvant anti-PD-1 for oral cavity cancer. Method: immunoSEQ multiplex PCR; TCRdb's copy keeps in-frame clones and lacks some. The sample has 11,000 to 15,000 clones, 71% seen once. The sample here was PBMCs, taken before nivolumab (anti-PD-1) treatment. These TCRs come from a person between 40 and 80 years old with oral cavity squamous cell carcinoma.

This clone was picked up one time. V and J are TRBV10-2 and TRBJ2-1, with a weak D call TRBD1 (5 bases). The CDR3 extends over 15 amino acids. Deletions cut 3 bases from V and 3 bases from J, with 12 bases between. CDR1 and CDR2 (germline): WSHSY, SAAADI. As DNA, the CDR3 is TGCGCCAGCAGTGATCGTGGGCAGGGCTACAATGAGCAGTTCTTC. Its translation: CASSDRGQGYNEQFF.

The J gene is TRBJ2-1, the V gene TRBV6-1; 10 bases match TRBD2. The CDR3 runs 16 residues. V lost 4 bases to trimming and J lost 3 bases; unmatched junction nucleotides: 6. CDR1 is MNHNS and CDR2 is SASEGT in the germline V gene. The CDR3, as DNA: TGTGCCAGCAGTGGAGCACTAGCGGGGCTCTACAATGAGCAGTTCTTC. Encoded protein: CASSGALAGLYNEQFF.

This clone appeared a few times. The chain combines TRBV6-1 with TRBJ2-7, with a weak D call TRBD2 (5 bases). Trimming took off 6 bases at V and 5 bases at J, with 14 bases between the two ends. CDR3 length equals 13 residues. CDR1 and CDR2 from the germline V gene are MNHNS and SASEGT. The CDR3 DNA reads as TGTGCCAGCAGCGTCGGACTCGTCGACGAGCAGTACTTC. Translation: CASSVGLVDEQYF.

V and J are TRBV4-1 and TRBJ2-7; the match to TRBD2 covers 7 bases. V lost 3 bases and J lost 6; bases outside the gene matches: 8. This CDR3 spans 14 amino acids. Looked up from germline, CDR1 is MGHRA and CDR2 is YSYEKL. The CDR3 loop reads CASSQYPGRAEQYF. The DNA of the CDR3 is TGCGCCAGCAGCCAGTATCCAGGGAGGGCCGAGCAGTACTTC.

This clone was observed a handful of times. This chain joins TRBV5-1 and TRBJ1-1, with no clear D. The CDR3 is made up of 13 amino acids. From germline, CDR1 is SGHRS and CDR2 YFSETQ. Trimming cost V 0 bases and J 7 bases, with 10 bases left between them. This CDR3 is CASSLAYDSEAFF. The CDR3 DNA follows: TGCGCCAGCAGCTTGGCGTACGATAGTGAAGCTTTCTTT.

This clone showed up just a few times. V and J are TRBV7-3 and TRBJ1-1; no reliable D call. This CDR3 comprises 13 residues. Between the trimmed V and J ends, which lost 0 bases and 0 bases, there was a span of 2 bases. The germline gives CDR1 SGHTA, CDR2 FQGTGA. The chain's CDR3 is CASSLTVNTEAFF. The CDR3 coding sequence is TGTGCCAGCAGCTTAACCGTGAACACTGAAGCTTTCTTT.

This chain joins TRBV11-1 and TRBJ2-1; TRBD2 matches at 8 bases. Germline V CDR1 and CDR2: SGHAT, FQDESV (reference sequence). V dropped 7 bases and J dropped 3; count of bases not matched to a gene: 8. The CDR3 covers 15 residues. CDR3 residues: CASIPKSGSYNEQFF. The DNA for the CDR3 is TGTGCCAGCATCCCCAAGAGCGGGAGCTACAATGAGCAGTTCTTC.

The DNA of the CDR3 is TGCGCCAGCAGCTATGACATCACAACTAATGAAAAACTGTTTTTT. Translation: CASSYDITTNEKLFF. V gene TRBV5-1 combines with J gene TRBJ1-4; D is uncertain. Germline CDR1 SGHRS, CDR2 YFSETQ. Trimming took 3 bases from V and 0 from J, leaving 9 bases between them. The CDR3 extends over 15 amino acids.

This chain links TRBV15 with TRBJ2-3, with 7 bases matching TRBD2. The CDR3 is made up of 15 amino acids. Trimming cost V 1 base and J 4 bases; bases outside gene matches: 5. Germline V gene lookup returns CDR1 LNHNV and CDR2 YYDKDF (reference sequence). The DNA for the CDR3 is TGTGCCACCAGCAGAGGGGGGGGGATGGCAGATACGCAGTATTTT. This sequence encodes CATSRGGGMADTQYF. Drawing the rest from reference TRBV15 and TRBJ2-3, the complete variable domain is DAMVIQNPRYQVTQFGKPVTLSCSQTLNHNVMYWYQQKSSQAPKLLFHYYDKDFNNEADTPDNFQSRRPNTSFCFLDIRSPGLGDTAMYLCATSRGGGMADTQYFGPGTRLTVL.

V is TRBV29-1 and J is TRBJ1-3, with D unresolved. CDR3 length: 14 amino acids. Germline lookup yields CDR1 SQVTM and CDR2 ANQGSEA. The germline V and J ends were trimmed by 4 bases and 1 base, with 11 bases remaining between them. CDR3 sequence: CSVAARYSGNTIYF. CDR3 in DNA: TGCAGCGTTGCAGCTCGGTATTCTGGAAACACCATATATTTT.

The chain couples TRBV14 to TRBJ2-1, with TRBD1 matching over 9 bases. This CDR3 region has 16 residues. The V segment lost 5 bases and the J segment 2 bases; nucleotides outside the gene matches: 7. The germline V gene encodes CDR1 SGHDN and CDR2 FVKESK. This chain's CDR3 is CASSSTTGGAYNEQFF. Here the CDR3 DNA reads TGTGCCAGCAGCTCAACGACAGGGGGAGCCTACAATGAGCAGTTCTTC.

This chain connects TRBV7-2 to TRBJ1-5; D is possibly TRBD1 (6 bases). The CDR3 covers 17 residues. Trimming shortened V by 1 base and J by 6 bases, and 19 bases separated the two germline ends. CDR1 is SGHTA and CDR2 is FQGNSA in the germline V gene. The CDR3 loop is CASSLGGAQGDRQPQHF. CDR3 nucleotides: TGTGCCAGCAGCTTAGGGGGGGCACAGGGTGATCGTCAGCCCCAGCATTTT.

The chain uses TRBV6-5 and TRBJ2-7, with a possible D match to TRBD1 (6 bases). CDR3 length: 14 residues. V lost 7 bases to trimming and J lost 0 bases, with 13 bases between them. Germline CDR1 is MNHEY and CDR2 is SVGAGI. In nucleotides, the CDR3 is TGTGCCAGCATCAGGACAGTGAACTCCTACGAGCAGTACTTC. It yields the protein CASIRTVNSYEQYF.

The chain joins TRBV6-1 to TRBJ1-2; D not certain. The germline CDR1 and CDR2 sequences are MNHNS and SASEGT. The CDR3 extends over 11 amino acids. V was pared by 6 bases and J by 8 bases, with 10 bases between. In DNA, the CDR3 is TGTGCCAGCAGCAGGAGGCGGGGCTACACCTTC. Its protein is CASSRRRGYTF.

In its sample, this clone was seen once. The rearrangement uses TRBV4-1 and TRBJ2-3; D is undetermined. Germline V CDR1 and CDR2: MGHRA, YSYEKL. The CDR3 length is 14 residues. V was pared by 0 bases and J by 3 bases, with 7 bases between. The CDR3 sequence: CASSQDPVTDTQYF. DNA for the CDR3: TGCGCCAGCAGCCAAGATCCCGTTACAGATACGCAGTATTTT.

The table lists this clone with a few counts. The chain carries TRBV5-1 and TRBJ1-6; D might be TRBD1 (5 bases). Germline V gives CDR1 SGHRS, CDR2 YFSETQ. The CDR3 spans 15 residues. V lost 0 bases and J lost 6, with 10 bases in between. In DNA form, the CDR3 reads TGCGCCAGCAGCTTGGATGGACATAGTAATTCACCCCTCCACTTT. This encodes CASSLDGHSNSPLHF.

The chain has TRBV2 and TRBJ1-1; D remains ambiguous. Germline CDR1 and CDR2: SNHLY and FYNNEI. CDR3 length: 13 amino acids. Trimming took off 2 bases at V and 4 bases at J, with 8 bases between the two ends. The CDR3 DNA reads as TGTGCCAGCAGTGAACGGTGGCGCACTGAAGCTTTCTTT. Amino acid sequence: CASSERWRTEAFF.

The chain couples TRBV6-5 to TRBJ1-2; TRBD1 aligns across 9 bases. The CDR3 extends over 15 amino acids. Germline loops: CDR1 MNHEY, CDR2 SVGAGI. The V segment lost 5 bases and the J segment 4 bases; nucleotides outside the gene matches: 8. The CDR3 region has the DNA TGTGCCAGCAGTCCGGGACAGGGCGGATTCTATGGCTACACCTTC. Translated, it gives CASSPGQGGFYGYTF.

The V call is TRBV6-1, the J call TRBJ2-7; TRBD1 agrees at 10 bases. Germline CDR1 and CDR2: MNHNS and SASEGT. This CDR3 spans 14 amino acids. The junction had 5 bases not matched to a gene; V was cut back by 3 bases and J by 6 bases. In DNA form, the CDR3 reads TGTGCCAGCAGTGACAGACAGGGGGCCGGCGAGCAGTACTTC. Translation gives CASSDRQGAGEQYF.

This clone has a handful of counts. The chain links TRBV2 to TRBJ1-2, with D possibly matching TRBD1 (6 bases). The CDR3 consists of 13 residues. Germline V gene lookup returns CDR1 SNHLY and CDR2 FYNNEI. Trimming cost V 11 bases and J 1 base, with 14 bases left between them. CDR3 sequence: CAETGQDNYGYTF. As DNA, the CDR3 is TGTGCCGAAACAGGGCAAGATAACTATGGCTACACCTTC.

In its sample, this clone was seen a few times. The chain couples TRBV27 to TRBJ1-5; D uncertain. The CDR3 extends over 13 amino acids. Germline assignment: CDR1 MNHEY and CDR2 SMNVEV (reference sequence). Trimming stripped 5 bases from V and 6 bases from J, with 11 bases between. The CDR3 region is CASSPRIGQPQHF. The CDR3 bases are TGTGCCAGCAGTCCCAGAATTGGTCAGCCCCAGCATTTT.

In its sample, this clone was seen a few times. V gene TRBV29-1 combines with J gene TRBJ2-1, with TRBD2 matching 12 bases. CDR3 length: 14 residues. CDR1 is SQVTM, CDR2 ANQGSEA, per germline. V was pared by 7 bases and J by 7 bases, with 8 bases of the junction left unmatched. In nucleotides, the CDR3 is TGCAGCGCACAACTAGCGGGAGGCGGGAATGAGCAGTTCTTC. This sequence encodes CSAQLAGGGNEQFF.

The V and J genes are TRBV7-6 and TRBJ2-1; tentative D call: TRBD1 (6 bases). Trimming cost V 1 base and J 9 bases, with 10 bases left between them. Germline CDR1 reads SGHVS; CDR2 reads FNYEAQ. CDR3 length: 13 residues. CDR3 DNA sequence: TGTGCCAGCAGCTTAGGGAGCAGGGGTGAGCAGTTCTTC. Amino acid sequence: CASSLGSRGEQFF.

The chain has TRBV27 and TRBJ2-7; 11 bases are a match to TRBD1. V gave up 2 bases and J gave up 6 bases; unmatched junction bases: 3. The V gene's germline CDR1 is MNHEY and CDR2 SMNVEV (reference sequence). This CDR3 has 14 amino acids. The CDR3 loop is CASSLRDRGGEQYF. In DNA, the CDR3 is TGTGCCAGCAGTTTACGGGACAGGGGGGGCGAGCAGTACTTC.

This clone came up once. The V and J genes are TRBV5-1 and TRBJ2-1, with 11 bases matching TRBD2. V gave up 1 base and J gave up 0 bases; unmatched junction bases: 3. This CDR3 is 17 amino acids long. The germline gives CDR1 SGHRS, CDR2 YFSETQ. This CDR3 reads CASSLTSGSGSYNEQFF. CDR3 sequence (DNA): TGCGCCAGCAGCTTGACTAGCGGGAGTGGCTCCTACAATGAGCAGTTCTTC.

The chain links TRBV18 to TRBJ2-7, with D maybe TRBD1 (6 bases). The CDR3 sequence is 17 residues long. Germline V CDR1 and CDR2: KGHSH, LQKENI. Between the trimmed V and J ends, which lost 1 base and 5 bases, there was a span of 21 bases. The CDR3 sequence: CASSPRARGTLDHEQYF. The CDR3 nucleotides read TGTGCCAGCTCACCACGGGCCAGGGGCACCCTAGACCACGAGCAGTACTTC.